Given below is one TCR beta chain in context. Its antigen is currently not known. No much larger clonotype is one base removed from it; base qualities were not supplied. The CDR3 regions of human TCRbeta chains were analyzed by immunosequencing. The source study handled its data this way. Repertoire TCRs were checked for matches against a reference library of SARS-CoV-2-specific TCRs that had been generated using the MIRA antigen-specificity platform. Breadth was defined as the fraction of unique TCRs that were SARS-CoV-2-associated, and depth was defined as the fraction of total T cells that were SARS-CoV-2-associated. Using the MIRA data, each spike-specific TCR was assigned both to the spike region to which the TCR was reactive and to a CD4 or CD8 class. Log10-transformed breadth and depth values were compared by one-way ANOVA with Sidak's multiple comparisons tests. Here the immuneACCESS table is served through TCRdb, limited to in-frame sequences with V and J called. Missing clones are a known gap in these copies; in checked studies unresolved V genes cover under half, and the rest lacks a known reason. The V and J calls and clone size come from that table; D and trimming were worked out from the DNA. In this sample the table shows 65,000 to 90,000 clones, approximately 90% of which occur a single time. The top ten clonotypes cover around 19% of the sample.

What the time point label conveys for this sample: baseline before first vaccination. Samples from vaccinated people were obtained from the UK trials COV001 and COV002, which included a single-blind randomized controlled phase 2/3 trial of AZD1222 (ChAdOx1 nCoV-19) in healthy adults. Trial participant PBMC samples were collected at day 0 and day 28 after the second dose for TCRbeta chain sequencing. The sample originates from a study of T cell responses to AZD1222 COVID-19 vaccine (dated by TCRdb to the early 2020s). About the full investigation: AZD1222 recipients with second doses at about 4 weeks or about 12 weeks were pooled, because spike-specific TCR depth and breadth did not differ between schedules. TCR sequencing was performed for roughly 250 trial participants, of whom roughly 200 were given two doses of AZD1222 and around 25 were given two doses of MenACWY control vaccine. Trial participants were enrolled by age into 18-55, 56-69 and 70-plus year subgroups, with approximately 150, 30 and 60 TCR-sequenced participants respectively.

The paper as a whole reports these results and caveats: Only five to seven AZD1222 recipients were SARS-CoV-2 seropositive at baseline, limiting conclusions about previously exposed vaccinees. Spike-specific TCR breadth and depth rose significantly after two AZD1222 doses compared with day 0 and with MenACWY recipients. Because no samples from the day 14 peak response were available, repertoires could be characterized only after the peak T cell response. Most participants were white British and females outnumbered males, and the authors suggested that clonal diversity may have been underestimated. Nearly half of unique spike-specific TCRs reportedly recognized epitopes outside regions mutated in the B.1.351 and B.1.1.7 variants. Vaccine-associated CD4 TCRs spanned the whole spike protein, with dominant responses in regions 160-218 and 743-854. The 56-69-year group was small, and its depth increase did not reach significance, likely because of low power.

CDR1 and CDR2 are drawn from the germline V gene (reference sequence): SGHNT, YYREEE. V is cut by 1 base and J by 11 bases, and the space between the germline ends is 14 bases. The CDR3 starts with the cysteine, ends with the phenylalanine, and has 13 residues. Of all the DNA, just the CDR3 is kept, 39 bases in frame from base 1. The sequence was collected from an adult in good health. Recombination linked TRBV5-4 to TRBJ2-3; no D gene call is confident. The sequencing here drew on peripheral blood, taken on day 0 of AZD1222 vaccination. CDR3 loop: CASSLSALRGQYF. The DNA sequence is as follows: TGTGCCAGCAGCTTGAGCGCTCTACGAGGGCAGTATTTT. The full variable domain, completed from the reference TRBV5-4 and TRBJ2-3 proteins outside the CDR3, reads ETGVTQSPTHLIKTRGQQVTLRCSSQSGHNTVSWYQQALGQGPQFIFQYYREEENGRGNFPPRFSGLQFPNYSSELNVNALELDDSALYLCASSLSALRGQYFGPGTRLTVL.